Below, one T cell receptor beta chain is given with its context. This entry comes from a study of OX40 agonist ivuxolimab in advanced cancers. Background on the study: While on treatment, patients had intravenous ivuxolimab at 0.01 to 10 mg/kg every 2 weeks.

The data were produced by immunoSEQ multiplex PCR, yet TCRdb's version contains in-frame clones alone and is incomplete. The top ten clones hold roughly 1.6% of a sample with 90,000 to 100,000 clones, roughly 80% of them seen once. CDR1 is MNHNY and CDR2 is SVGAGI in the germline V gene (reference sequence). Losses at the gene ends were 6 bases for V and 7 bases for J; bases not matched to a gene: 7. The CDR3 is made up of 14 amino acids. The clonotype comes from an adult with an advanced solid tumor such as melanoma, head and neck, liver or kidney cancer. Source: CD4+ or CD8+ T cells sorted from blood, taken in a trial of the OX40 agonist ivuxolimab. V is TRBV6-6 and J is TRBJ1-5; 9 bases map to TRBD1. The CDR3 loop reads CASRRDREGQPQHF. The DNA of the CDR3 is TGTGCCAGCAGACGGGACAGGGAAGGACAGCCCCAGCATTTT.